Below are 28 T cell receptor beta chains sequenced from a single sample in a study of blood T cell repertoires in COVID-19. Sequencing used immunoSEQ multiplex PCR; TCRdb keeps in-frame clones, though not all of them. Here the sample spans some 700,000 clones, around 89% being singletons. The sequenced sample was peripheral blood. Source of these receptors: a woman under 30 with acute or convalescent COVID-19.

V gene TRBV11-3 combines with J gene TRBJ1-1; D gene ambiguous. Germline V gene data show CDR1 as SGHNT and CDR2 as YENEEA. With 2 bases removed from V and 2 bases from J, the gap between germline ends came to 9 bases. CDR3 length equals 14 residues. CDR3 in DNA: TGTGCCAGCAGCTTACGGGCGGGAAACACTGAAGCTTTCTTT. This gives the protein CASSLRAGNTEAFF. Drawing the rest from reference TRBV11-3 and TRBJ1-1, the complete variable domain is EAGVVQSPRYKIIEKKQPVAFWCNPISGHNTLYWYLQNLGQGPELLIRYENEEAVDDSQLPKDRFSAERLKGVDSTLKIQPAELGDSAVYLCASSLRAGNTEAFFGQGTRLTVV.

This chain links TRBV7-2 with TRBJ1-1, with 7 bases aligning to TRBD1. Trimming at V came to 5 bases and at J to 1 base, leaving 7 bases not matched to a gene. Germline V lookup: CDR1 SGHTA, CDR2 FQGNSA. The length of the CDR3 is 15 residues. CDR3 DNA: TGTGCCAGCAGCCCACGAGGGGGCCGGAACACTGAAGCTTTCTTT. Its translation: CASSPRGGRNTEAFF.

V gene TRBV5-1 combines with J gene TRBJ1-1; 7 positions match TRBD1. The CDR3 has 13 residues. After removal of 5 bases from V and 2 bases from J, the junction contained 3 bases not matched to a gene. Germline V gene data show CDR1 as SGHRS and CDR2 as YFSETQ. DNA for the CDR3: TGCGCCAGCAGACGGGACAGTAACACTGAAGCTTTCTTT. Translating it yields CASRRDSNTEAFF.

The rearrangement links TRBV5-1 to TRBJ1-2; unclear D gene. Trimming removed 4 bases from V and 5 bases from J, with 12 bases in between. The CDR3 contains 13 residues. Looked up from germline, CDR1 is SGHRS and CDR2 is YFSETQ. CDR3 DNA: TGCGCCAGCAGCCCGACCTTGACTTATGGCTACACCTTC. Amino acid sequence: CASSPTLTYGYTF.

The gene calls are TRBV5-1 and TRBJ1-1, with 7 bases matching TRBD1. Trimming took 1 base from V and 2 from J; bases not matched to a gene: 5. The CDR3 is 15 amino acids. Germline V gene data show CDR1 as SGHRS and CDR2 as YFSETQ. The CDR3 loop is CASSLTTGLNTEAFF. The CDR3 DNA reads TGCGCCAGCAGCTTGACGACAGGGTTAAACACTGAAGCTTTCTTT. Supplemented by reference TRBV5-1 and TRBJ1-1, the full variable domain reads KAGVTQTPRYLIKTRGQQVTLSCSPISGHRSVSWYQQTPGQGLQFLFEYFSETQRNKGNFPGRFSGRQFSNSRSEMNVSTLELGDSALYLCASSLTTGLNTEAFFGQGTRLTVV.

The rearrangement uses TRBV3-1 (or the pseudogene TRBV3-2) and TRBJ2-1; a possible D gene is TRBD2 (7 bases). The length of the CDR3 is 16 residues. In germline, CDR1 is LGHDT, CDR2 YNNKEL (reference sequence). V lost 1 base and J lost 7, with 17 bases in between. CDR3 sequence reads: CASSQATGGPLNEQFF. The CDR3 DNA reads as TGTGCCAGCAGCCAAGCGACGGGGGGCCCTCTGAATGAGCAGTTCTTC.

The V gene is TRBV13, the J gene TRBJ2-5; the D gene is possibly TRBD2 (5 bases). This CDR3 contains 14 residues. The V and J ends lost 2 bases and 1 base respectively, with 8 bases between them. Germline V lookup: CDR1 PRHDT, CDR2 FYEKMQ (reference sequence). The CDR3 sequence: CASSLPGLQETQYF. The CDR3 nucleotides read TGTGCCAGCAGCTTACCAGGACTCCAAGAGACCCAGTACTTC.

V and J are TRBV30 and TRBJ1-3; D is undetermined. Germline V CDR1 and CDR2: GTSNPN, SVGIG (reference sequence). V gave up 5 bases and J gave up 4 bases, with 9 bases separating them. CDR3 length: 12 amino acids. The CDR3 DNA reads as TGTGCCTGGGGCTCTTCGGGAAACACCATATATTTT. Translated, it gives CAWGSSGNTIYF.

The chain recombines TRBV6-5 with TRBJ2-7; 10 bases are a match to TRBD1. This CDR3 has 14 residues. Germline values: CDR1 MNHEY, CDR2 SVGAGI. The V gene end was trimmed by 7 bases and the J gene end by 6 bases; junction bases not matched to a gene: 9. The CDR3 protein is CASIQDRGYGEQYF. CDR3 nucleotides: TGTGCCAGCATCCAGGACAGGGGGTATGGCGAGCAGTACTTC.

The chain is built from TRBV2 and TRBJ2-1, with D unclear. Trimming removed 2 bases from V and 6 bases from J, with 2 bases in between. The CDR3 extends over 11 amino acids. Germline V gene sequence: CDR1 SNHLY, CDR2 FYNNEI. This chain's CDR3 is CASSERNEQFF. The CDR3 nucleotides read TGTGCCAGCAGTGAACGCAATGAGCAGTTCTTC.

The J gene is TRBJ2-1, the V gene TRBV10-2; 7 nucleotides align to TRBD1. The CDR3 is made up of 15 amino acids. CDR1 is WSHSY, CDR2 SAAADI, per germline. J was trimmed by 2 bases and V by 6 bases; bases with no gene match: 7. In DNA form, the CDR3 reads TGCGCCAGCAGCGTCGACAGGGATCCCTACAATGAGCAGTTCTTC. Translating gives CASSVDRDPYNEQFF.

A note on this clone: This CDR3 is also generated by other DNA sequences in the sample. This chain links TRBV12-5 with TRBJ1-4; D is ambiguous. Trimming left V 1 base short and J 0 bases short, with 6 bases between. The CDR3 runs 15 residues. Germline assignment: CDR1 LGHNT and CDR2 FRNRAP. For the CDR3, the DNA is TGTGCTAGTGGTTTGGGGCTGGCAACTAATGAAAAACTGTTTTTT. It encodes CASGLGLATNEKLFF.

J is TRBJ2-3 and V is TRBV24-1; D is perhaps TRBD2 (6 bases). The CDR3 contains 14 residues. V lost 4 bases, J lost 2 bases, and 9 bases lay in between. Germline V gives CDR1 KGHDR, CDR2 SFDVKD. CDR3 region: CATSEAGTTDTQYF. CDR3 DNA: TGTGCCACCAGTGAGGCGGGGACCACAGATACGCAGTATTTT.

The chain combines TRBV11-2 with TRBJ1-2; 9 bases fit TRBD1. This CDR3 has 15 residues. Germline assignment: CDR1 SGHAT and CDR2 FQNNGV. V was pared by 4 bases and J by 1 base, with 4 bases of the junction left unmatched. This CDR3 is CASSSGTGINYGYTF. In DNA, the CDR3 is TGTGCCAGCAGCTCGGGGACAGGGATTAACTATGGCTACACCTTC.

This clone has just one count. The genes are TRBV6-2 or TRBV6-3 and TRBJ2-1; TRBD2 aligns across 8 bases. Germline trimming cut 0 bases from V and 4 bases from J; bases unmatched to any gene: 14. CDR1 MNHEY and CDR2 SVGEGT come from the germline V gene. There are 19 residues in the CDR3. CDR3 residues: CASSYSAAGGWYGYNEQFF. The CDR3 region has the DNA TGTGCCAGCAGTTACTCAGCCGCGGGGGGATGGTATGGGTACAATGAGCAGTTCTTC.

This sequence joins TRBV7-2 and TRBJ1-6; TRBD1 might be the D (5 bases). Looked up from germline, CDR1 is SGHTA and CDR2 is FQGNSA. With 5 bases removed from V and 7 bases from J, the gap between germline ends came to 15 bases. The CDR3 covers 15 residues. This CDR3 reads CASSPGTIGNSPLHF. Written as DNA, the CDR3 is TGTGCCAGCAGCCCGGGGACTATAGGGAATTCACCCCTCCACTTT.

V usage is TRBV6-5 and J usage is TRBJ1-6; perhaps TRBD1 as D (5 bases). The V end lost 6 bases, the J end lost 9 bases, and 12 bases lay between the germline ends. This CDR3 is 13 amino acids long. In germline, CDR1 is MNHEY, CDR2 SVGAGI. The CDR3 DNA reads as TGTGCCAGCAGCATTTCCAGGGTTTCACCCCTCCACTTT. Amino acids: CASSISRVSPLHF.

V usage is TRBV6-5 and J usage is TRBJ1-1; D may be TRBD1 (5 bases). V lost 3 bases and J lost 4, with 9 bases in between. CDR1 and CDR2 (germline): MNHEY, SVGAGI. The CDR3 covers 13 residues. This CDR3 is CASSYFGGTEAFF. CDR3 sequence (DNA): TGTGCCAGCAGTTATTTCGGGGGCACTGAAGCTTTCTTT.

V and J are TRBV5-6 and TRBJ1-2; 9 bases map to TRBD1. The germline V gene has CDR1 SGHDT and CDR2 YYEEEE. CDR3 length equals 14 residues. The V segment lost 3 bases and the J segment 5 bases; nucleotides outside the gene matches: 5. This CDR3 reads CASSWGQGNYGYTF. CDR3 coding DNA: TGTGCCAGCAGCTGGGGACAGGGTAATTATGGCTACACCTTC. Combining the CDR3 with reference TRBV5-6 and TRBJ1-2 gives the whole variable domain DAGVTQSPTHLIKTRGQQVTLRCSPKSGHDTVSWYQQALGQGPQFIFQYYEEEERQRGNFPDRFSGHQFPNYSSELNVNALLLGDSALYLCASSWGQGNYGYTFGSGTRLTVV.

V gene TRBV2 combines with J gene TRBJ1-6, with D possibly being TRBD1 (6 bases). The CDR3 spans 15 residues. Looked up from germline, CDR1 is SNHLY and CDR2 is FYNNEI. The V and J ends lost 6 bases and 9 bases respectively, with 18 bases between them. The CDR3: CASRGGRGSSSPLHF. The CDR3 nucleotides read TGTGCCAGCAGGGGGGGGCGCGGTTCAAGTTCACCCCTCCACTTT.

The count of this clone is one. This chain links TRBV10-1 with TRBJ2-7; D is perhaps TRBD1 (6 bases). Trimming removed 9 bases from V and 3 bases from J, with 18 bases in between. CDR3 length: 14 residues. Germline values: CDR1 WNHNN, CDR2 SYGVQD (reference sequence). In nucleotides, the CDR3 is TGCGCCAGAGATTATCACAGGGTAGGCTACGAGCAGTACTTC. Protein product: CARDYHRVGYEQYF.

This clone was detected only once. This chain links TRBV6-5 with TRBJ1-3; 7 bases match TRBD1. This CDR3 is built from 13 residues. The germline V gene has CDR1 MNHEY and CDR2 SVGAGI. The ends lost 8 bases at V and 0 bases at J; junction bases unmatched: 1. The CDR3 loop is CASGQVSGNTIYF. As DNA, the CDR3 is TGTGCCAGCGGACAGGTCTCTGGAAACACCATATATTTT.

The CDR3 sequence is CASSLRRGRPQHF. The CDR3 coding sequence is TGTGCCAGCAGCTTAAGGCGCGGGCGGCCCCAGCATTTT. V and J are TRBV13 and TRBJ1-5; D gene uncertain. V was shortened by 2 bases and J by 9 bases, with 11 bases between the two germline ends. This CDR3 is 13 amino acids long. Germline lookup yields CDR1 PRHDT and CDR2 FYEKMQ (reference sequence). The full variable domain, with the rest looked up from reference TRBV13 and TRBJ1-5, is AAGVIQSPRHLIKEKRETATLKCYPIPRHDTVYWYQQGPGQDPQFLISFYEKMQSDKGSIPDRFSAQQFSDYHSELNMSSLELGDSALYFCASSLRRGRPQHFGDGTRLSIL.

This sequence joins TRBV6-1 and TRBJ1-1; possible D gene TRBD1, 5 bases. Trimming stripped 0 bases from V and 2 bases from J, with 7 bases between. This CDR3 comprises 14 residues. CDR1 and CDR2 from the germline V gene are MNHNS and SASEGT. The CDR3 sequence: CASSEAGGNTEAFF. The DNA for the CDR3 is TGTGCCAGCAGTGAAGCCGGGGGTAACACTGAAGCTTTCTTT.

The chain joins TRBV7-2 to TRBJ2-3; possible D gene TRBD2, 5 bases. CDR1 and CDR2 (germline): SGHTA, FQGNSA. CDR3 size: 20 residues. Trimming took off 0 bases at V and 1 base at J, with 23 bases between the two ends. CDR3 region: CASSLALPGWTRRGTDTQYF. Written as DNA, the CDR3 is TGTGCCAGCAGCTTAGCCCTACCCGGATGGACTCGCCGTGGCACAGATACGCAGTATTTT.

This clone was counted a few times. The chain carries TRBV19 and TRBJ1-5; D gene uncertain. Per the germline V gene, CDR1 is LNHDA and CDR2 is SQIVND (reference sequence). The V gene lost 6 bases and the J gene lost 5 bases, with 11 bases spanning the gap. The CDR3 length is 13 residues. Here the CDR3 reads CASSRDTYQPQHF. The CDR3 DNA follows: TGTGCCAGTAGCCGTGACACTTATCAGCCCCAGCATTTT. The whole variable domain, remainder taken from reference TRBV19 and TRBJ1-5, is DGGITQSPKYLFRKEGQNVTLSCEQNLNHDAMYWYRQDPGQGLRLIYYSQIVNDFQKGDIAEGYSVSREKKESFPLTVTSAQKNPTAFYLCASSRDTYQPQHFGDGTRLSIL.

In DNA, the CDR3 is TGTGCCAGCAGGGAGGTGGGCAAGAACACTGAAGCTTTCTTT. This sequence encodes CASREVGKNTEAFF. The chain uses TRBV13 and TRBJ1-1; D not resolved. The CDR3 contains 14 residues. Germline V CDR1 and CDR2: PRHDT, FYEKMQ (reference sequence). V was shortened by 6 bases and J by 1 base, with 12 bases between the two germline ends.

V and J are TRBV5-8 and TRBJ2-7, with D uncertain. CDR1 is SGHTS and CDR2 is YDEGEE in the germline V gene. Trimming took 1 base from V and 0 from J, leaving 14 bases between them. This CDR3 spans 16 amino acids. CDR3 region: CASSLWSTADSYEQYF. CDR3 in DNA: TGTGCCAGCAGCTTGTGGTCGACTGCCGACTCCTACGAGCAGTACTTC.